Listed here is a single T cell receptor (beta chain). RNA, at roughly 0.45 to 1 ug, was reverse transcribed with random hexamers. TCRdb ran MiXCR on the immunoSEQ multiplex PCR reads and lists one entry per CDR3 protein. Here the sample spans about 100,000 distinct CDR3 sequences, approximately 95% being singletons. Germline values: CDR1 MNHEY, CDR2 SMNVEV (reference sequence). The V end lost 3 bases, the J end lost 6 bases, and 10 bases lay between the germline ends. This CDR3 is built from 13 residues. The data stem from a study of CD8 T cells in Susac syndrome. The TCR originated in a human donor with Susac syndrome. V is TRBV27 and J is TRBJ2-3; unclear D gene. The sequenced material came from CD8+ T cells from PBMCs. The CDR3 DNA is TGTGCCAGCAGTTTCTCCGGCCCGGATACGCAGTATTTT. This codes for CASSFSGPDTQYF.